A single sample is the source of the 31 T cell receptor beta chains below, sequenced in a study of vaccination effects on CD4 cells after COVID-19. Sequenced by immunoSEQ multiplex PCR; TCRdb stores in-frame clones only, minus some. This table holds about 40,000 clones, about 62% found once. These receptors are not linked to any known antigen. The culture ran for around nine days, and then CD4+ T cells were isolated. Two-dose BNT162b2 or mRNA-1273 vaccination was given to participants. Sequenced here: CD4+ T cells from PBMCs cultured without peptide, sampled after COVID-19 vaccination. These receptors were taken from a human donor who received a COVID-19 vaccine.

This rearrangement joins TRBV27 to TRBJ1-5; unclear D gene. The CDR3 totals 14 residues. Trimming shortened V by 0 bases and J by 5 bases, and 8 bases separated the two germline ends. The germline CDR1 and CDR2 sequences are MNHEY and SMNVEV (reference sequence). The CDR3 DNA sequence: TGTGCCAGCAGTTTATCGAGCAGTTATCAGCCCCAGCATTTT. Its translation is CASSLSSSYQPQHF.

In its sample, this clone was seen once. The V and J genes are TRBV21-1 and TRBJ2-5; TRBD2 is taken as the D call from the table, unchecked against the DNA. TRBV21-1 is a pseudogene. This CDR3 comprises 16 residues. CDR3 in amino acids: CASSVPSGRKQETQYF. CDR3 sequence (DNA): TGTGCCAGCAGCGTCCCGAGTGGGAGAAAACAAGAGACCCAGTACTTC.

The V call is TRBV4-2, the J call TRBJ1-5; D is ambiguous. The V end lost 0 bases, the J end lost 0 bases, and 6 bases lay between the germline ends. Germline V gene data show CDR1 as LGHNA and CDR2 as YNFKEQ. There are 15 residues in the CDR3. The CDR3 region has the DNA TGTGCCAGCAGCCAAGATTTGCGTAGCAATCAGCCCCAGCATTTT. As protein: CASSQDLRSNQPQHF.

The V and J genes are TRBV19 and TRBJ1-3, with D unclear. This CDR3 has 16 residues. Looked up from germline, CDR1 is LNHDA and CDR2 is SQIVND (reference sequence). Trimming took 2 bases from V and 4 from J, leaving 15 bases between them. CDR3: CASSINGLGRGNTIYF. The CDR3 DNA reads TGTGCCAGTAGTATAAACGGCCTAGGAAGAGGAAACACCATATATTTT.

This clone was recorded once. The chain is built from TRBV6-5 and TRBJ1-6; D is perhaps TRBD1 (6 bases). The V gene lost 2 bases and the J gene lost 8 bases, with 13 bases spanning the gap. The CDR3 totals 15 residues. Looked up from germline, CDR1 is MNHEY and CDR2 is SVGAGI. DNA of the CDR3: TGTGCCAGCAGTTACAGGCAGGGGCTGTATTCACCCCTCCACTTT. Translation gives CASSYRQGLYSPLHF.

This clone has just a few counts. This sequence joins TRBV7-8 and TRBJ2-2; the match to TRBD2 covers 9 bases. Germline-derived CDR1 and CDR2 are SGHVS and FQNEAQ. The J segment lost 7 bases and the V segment lost 1 base, leaving 10 bases of the junction unmatched. The CDR3 extends over 17 amino acids. The CDR3, as DNA: TGTGCCAGCAGCTTAGATTCAGCGGGGGGAGTTATCGGGGAGCTGTTTTTT. It is translated as CASSLDSAGGVIGELFF. The full variable domain, with the rest looked up from reference TRBV7-8 and TRBJ2-2, is GAGVSQSPRYKVAKRGQDVALRCDPISGHVSLFWYQQALGQGPEFLTYFQNEAQLDKSGLPSDRFFAERPEGSVSTLKIQRTQQEDSAVYLCASSLDSAGGVIGELFFGEGSRLTVL.

The chain has TRBV5-6 and TRBJ1-1, with D hard to call. CDR3 length: 14 residues. Looked up from germline, CDR1 is SGHDT and CDR2 is YYEEEE. The V and J ends lost 0 bases and 1 base respectively, with 7 bases between them. CDR3 in amino acids: CASSLGFPNTEAFF. The CDR3 region has the DNA TGTGCCAGCAGCTTGGGCTTCCCGAACACTGAAGCTTTCTTT.

This clone was detected once. This sequence joins TRBV3-1 (or the pseudogene TRBV3-2) and TRBJ2-3; TRBD2 agrees at 9 bases. This CDR3 has 15 residues. Germline V lookup: CDR1 LGHDT, CDR2 YNNKEL (reference sequence). J gave up 5 bases and V 4 bases, and 7 bases lay outside the gene matches. DNA for the CDR3: TGTGCCAGCAGCCCGGCGGGGGGGCGTAGAGATACGCAGTATTTT. This codes for CASSPAGGRRDTQYF.

The rearrangement links TRBV6-5 to TRBJ1-2; D gene uncertain. Germline CDR1 is MNHEY and CDR2 is SVGAGI. The CDR3 covers 11 residues. Deletions cut 8 bases from V and 8 bases from J, with 12 bases between. Written as DNA, the CDR3 is TGTGCCAGCTGGAATCGGAGAGGCTACACCTTC. This gives the protein CASWNRRGYTF.

V and J are TRBV14 and TRBJ2-1; TRBD2 matches at 8 bases. The CDR3 length is 21 residues. Germline V gene lookup returns CDR1 SGHDN and CDR2 FVKESK. V lost 0 bases, J lost 6 bases, and 22 bases stayed unmatched. The CDR3 DNA is TGTGCCAGCAGCCAAGATCTTTCTCCACCGACTAGATGGCGGGAGGTCAATGAGCAGTTCTTC. Amino acids: CASSQDLSPPTRWREVNEQFF.

This clone was counted between two and nine times. The chain uses TRBV6-2 or TRBV6-3 and TRBJ2-7; D possibly corresponds to TRBD2 (6 bases). This CDR3 contains 16 residues. V was trimmed by 5 bases and J by 0 bases, leaving 17 bases between them. Germline-derived CDR1 and CDR2 are MNHEY and SVGEGT. The CDR3 loop reads CASSPNGGGSSYEQYF. In DNA form, the CDR3 reads TGTGCCAGCAGTCCGAACGGTGGGGGGAGCTCCTACGAGCAGTACTTC.

This clone turned up a few times. The rearrangement uses TRBV5-5 and TRBJ2-5, with unresolved D. The length of the CDR3 is 14 residues. Between the trimmed V and J ends, which lost 0 bases and 5 bases, there was a span of 11 bases. Per germline, CDR1 SGHKS and CDR2 YYEKEE (reference sequence). CDR3 nucleotides: TGTGCCAGCAGCTTGGGGTTTGGGCGTGAGACCCAGTACTTC. Amino acids: CASSLGFGRETQYF. The whole variable domain, remainder taken from reference TRBV5-5 and TRBJ2-5, is DAGVTQSPTHLIKTRGQQVTLRCSPISGHKSVSWYQQVLGQGPQFIFQYYEKEERGRGNFPDRFSARQFPNYSSELNVNALLLGDSALYLCASSLGFGRETQYFGPGTRLLVL.

This clone came up a few times. The rearrangement links TRBV11-2 to TRBJ2-4, with a possible D match to TRBD2 (6 bases). The CDR3 is 15 amino acids. The germline V and J ends were trimmed by 2 bases and 6 bases, with 14 bases remaining between them. Germline V CDR1 and CDR2: SGHAT, FQNNGV. The CDR3 DNA is TGTGCCAGCAGCTTAATTTGGGGAGCGGGAAACATTCAGTACTTC. This gives the protein CASSLIWGAGNIQYF.

The chain is built from TRBV7-9 and TRBJ2-7; 10 nucleotides agree with TRBD2. Per the germline V gene, CDR1 is SEHNR and CDR2 is FQNEAQ (reference sequence). Trimming cost V 4 bases and J 2 bases; bases outside gene matches: 8. This CDR3 is 16 amino acids long. The CDR3 here is CASSSPQSGGAYEQYF. The CDR3 DNA follows: TGTGCCAGCAGCTCCCCCCAGAGCGGGGGGGCCTACGAGCAGTACTTC.

The chain combines TRBV12-3 or TRBV12-4 with TRBJ1-2; D might be TRBD1 (5 bases). The CDR3 loop spans 13 amino acids. V gave up 7 bases and J gave up 7 bases, with 16 bases separating them. The DNA of the CDR3 is TGTGCCAGCACTCTGGGGGTCGACGGTGGCTACACCTTC. This translates into CASTLGVDGGYTF.

The chain uses TRBV9 and TRBJ2-7, with 10 bases identical to TRBD1. The length of the CDR3 is 15 residues. The germline V gene encodes CDR1 SGDLS and CDR2 YYNGEE. V shed 0 bases, J shed 1 base, and the junction held 1 base outside the gene matches. CDR3 protein: CASSVAGQGSYEQYF. Here the CDR3 DNA reads TGTGCCAGCAGCGTAGCGGGACAGGGGTCCTACGAGCAGTACTTC.

This clone was detected once. V is TRBV9 and J is TRBJ2-5, with D tentatively TRBD1 (6 bases). CDR1 is SGDLS and CDR2 is YYNGEE in the germline V gene. CDR3 length: 14 amino acids. The V end was cut by 4 bases, the J end by 4 bases, with 14 bases between. Written as DNA, the CDR3 is TGTGCCAGCAGCCCCAGGGGCCAAAGAGAGACCCAGTACTTC. Protein: CASSPRGQRETQYF.

The CDR3 protein is CAWAGRGPYEQYF. The CDR3 DNA is TGTGCCTGGGCGGGGAGGGGGCCCTACGAGCAGTACTTC. The rearrangement joins TRBV30 to TRBJ2-7; D tentatively reads TRBD1 or TRBD2 (7 bases each). Germline lookup yields CDR1 GTSNPN and CDR2 SVGIG (reference sequence). Trimming removed 5 bases at V and 2 bases at J, with 13 bases between. There are 13 residues in the CDR3.

This clone is a singleton in its sample. The V call is TRBV12-3 or TRBV12-4, the J call TRBJ2-7; D is uncertain. V was clipped by 2 bases and J by 4 bases, with 9 bases between them. This CDR3 comprises 13 residues. Here the CDR3 DNA reads TGTGCCAGCAGTTTACCCCCGACTTACGAGCAGTACTTC. This codes for CASSLPPTYEQYF.

This clone was counted a single time. J is TRBJ2-1 and V is TRBV21-1; the table's D call TRBD2 went unverified against the DNA. TRBV21-1 is assigned pseudogene status. The CDR3 contains 16 residues. The CDR3 DNA sequence: TGTGCCAGCAGCAGAGTCGGGGGGGCGATTTACAATGAGCAGTTCTTC. Translating gives CASSRVGGAIYNEQFF.

As for this clone: At one of its ends the junction is not consistent with the germline gene, which may arise from a read error. The V gene is TRBV7-9, the J gene TRBJ2-5, with TRBD2 identical over 12 bases. This CDR3 has 14 residues. From germline, CDR1 is SEHNR and CDR2 FQNEAQ (reference sequence). CDR3 amino acids: CASSLAGGGETQYF. CDR3 sequence (DNA): TGTGCCAGCAGCCTAGCGGGGGGGGGAGAGACCCAGTACTTC.

V gene TRBV7-8 combines with J gene TRBJ1-1; D unclear. The CDR3 consists of 13 residues. The V gene lost 8 bases and the J gene lost 2 bases, with 12 bases spanning the gap. CDR1 and CDR2 from the germline V gene are SGHVS and FQNEAQ. Here the CDR3 reads CASREEGNTEAFF. The CDR3 DNA reads TGTGCCAGCCGGGAGGAAGGCAACACTGAAGCTTTCTTT. The full variable domain, its missing parts supplied by reference TRBV7-8 and TRBJ1-1, is GAGVSQSPRYKVAKRGQDVALRCDPISGHVSLFWYQQALGQGPEFLTYFQNEAQLDKSGLPSDRFFAERPEGSVSTLKIQRTQQEDSAVYLCASREEGNTEAFFGQGTRLTVV.

This clone was counted a single time. The V gene is TRBV19, the J gene TRBJ2-5; 12 bases match TRBD1. CDR3 length: 16 residues. Germline lookup yields CDR1 LNHDA and CDR2 SQIVND (reference sequence). V shed 4 bases and J 4 bases; nucleotides not matched to a gene: 7. Here the CDR3 DNA reads TGTGCCAGTAGTAGGGGACAGGGGGCTCTCCCAGAGACCCAGTACTTC. Encoded protein: CASSRGQGALPETQYF.

The V gene is TRBV5-1, the J gene TRBJ1-3; D is unresolved. CDR1 and CDR2 (germline): SGHRS, YFSETQ. V was pared by 0 bases and J by 0 bases, with 4 bases between. The CDR3 is 14 amino acids. DNA of the CDR3: TGCGCCAGCAGCTTGGTTCCCTCTGGAAACACCATATATTTT. It translates to CASSLVPSGNTIYF.

V is TRBV14 and J is TRBJ1-1; no clear D. Germline CDR1 and CDR2: SGHDN and FVKESK. V lost 2 bases and J lost 3, with 13 bases in between. This CDR3 spans 15 amino acids. CDR3 DNA: TGTGCCAGCAGCCAAAGGAGAAATTGGGACACTGAAGCTTTCTTT. It codes for CASSQRRNWDTEAFF.

This clone was counted a few times. This chain connects TRBV10-3 to TRBJ1-5; D not certain. The CDR3 totals 12 residues. V lost 8 bases and J 4 bases, leaving 9 bases between the germline ends. Germline lookup yields CDR1 ENHRY and CDR2 SYGVKD. CDR3 sequence (DNA): TGTGCCATCTCCCAGGATAATCAGCCCCAGCATTTT. It is translated as CAISQDNQPQHF.

The chain employs TRBV4-2 and TRBJ2-3, with TRBD2 matching over 9 bases. Trimming removed 0 bases from V and 6 bases from J; junction bases left unmatched: 7. The CDR3 has 16 amino acids. Per germline, CDR1 LGHNA and CDR2 YNFKEQ. The CDR3 region has the DNA TGTGCCAGCAGCCAAGAACCAGGACTAGCGTCCGATACGCAGTATTTT. It translates to CASSQEPGLASDTQYF.

The gene calls are TRBV18 and TRBJ1-3; perhaps TRBD1 as D (6 bases). Germline CDR1 and CDR2: KGHSH and LQKENI. Trimming cost V 2 bases and J 4 bases, with 21 bases left between them. This CDR3 is built from 18 residues. CDR3 amino acids: CASSPNAISQGNGNTIYF. The CDR3, as DNA: TGTGCCAGCTCACCAAACGCTATATCACAGGGTAACGGAAACACCATATATTTT.

The chain uses TRBV6-5 and TRBJ2-7; 8 nucleotides line up with TRBD1. Per the germline V gene, CDR1 is MNHEY and CDR2 is SVGAGI. The CDR3 consists of 15 residues. The V segment lost 0 bases and the J segment 1 base; nucleotides outside the gene matches: 2. The CDR3 here is CASSYSTGESYEQYF. CDR3 in DNA: TGTGCCAGCAGTTACTCGACAGGGGAATCCTACGAGCAGTACTTC.

This clone has just a few counts. The rearrangement links TRBV3-1 (or the pseudogene TRBV3-2) to TRBJ1-2; tentative D call: TRBD1 (5 bases). Per the germline V gene, CDR1 is LGHDT and CDR2 is YNNKEL (reference sequence). This CDR3 has 12 amino acids. Deletions cut 1 base from V and 8 bases from J, with 8 bases between. The CDR3 loop is CASSQGRTGYTF. CDR3 DNA sequence: TGTGCCAGCAGCCAAGGTCGGACAGGCTACACCTTC.

The chain joins TRBV11-1 to TRBJ2-7; 7 bases are a match to TRBD1. Germline V gene data show CDR1 as SGHAT and CDR2 as FQDESV (reference sequence). The V gene end was trimmed by 6 bases and the J gene end by 3 bases; junction bases not matched to a gene: 5. The CDR3 extends over 13 amino acids. CDR3 sequence (DNA): TGTGCCAGCAGTCGGGACAGACTCTACGAGCAGTACTTC. It specifies CASSRDRLYEQYF.